The rows below give T cell receptor beta chains drawn from one sample of a study of T cell responses to AZD1222 COVID-19 vaccine. Profiled with immunoSEQ multiplex PCR; TCRdb holds only in-frame clones, not every one. Found here are 110,000 to 150,000 clones, about 92% of them singletons; the top ten hold approximately 9%. Sample: peripheral blood, taken on day 0 of AZD1222 vaccination. These receptors were taken from an adult in good health. The CDR3 runs from the conserved cysteine through the conserved F or W. A D gene is named only where the DNA matches it firmly. Not every row has a clone size; where given, it reads once, few, many or a size class.

d_gene	abundance	v_gene	j_gene	CDR3nt	CDR3aa
-	-	TRBV3-1/TRBV3-2	TRBJ2-3	TGTGCCAGCAGCCAAGATCTGGGGGGCACAGATACGCAGTATTTT	CASSQDLGGTDTQYF
-	-	TRBV19	TRBJ1-6	TGTGCCAGTAGTATAGCAACAGGCGCGAGCTCCTATAATTCACCCCTCCACTTT	CASSIATGASSYNSPLHF
-	-	TRBV6-5	TRBJ1-1	TGTGCCAGCAGTTACTTTTCCAGTAACACTGAAGCTTTCTTT	CASSYFSSNTEAFF
TRBD1	-	TRBV19	TRBJ1-4	TGTGCCAGTAGTCCGATGGGACAGGGTGGAAAACTGTTTTTT	CASSPMGQGGKLFF
-	once	TRBV7-2	TRBJ1-5	TGTGCCAGCAACTGGGGGGCCTATAGCAATCAGCCCCAGCATTTT	CASNWGAYSNQPQHF
-	-	TRBV12-3/TRBV12-4	TRBJ2-1	TGTGCCAGCAGATCGAGGGCGAATGAGCAGTTCTTC	CASRSRANEQFF
-	-	TRBV16	TRBJ1-2	TGTGCCAGCAGCCCTACTCTAACAGCTAACTATGGCTACACCTTC	CASSPTLTANYGYTF
-	-	TRBV12-3/TRBV12-4	TRBJ1-1	TGTGCCAGCAGTGTAGGGGGGGAAGCTTTCTTT	CASSVGGEAFF
-	-	TRBV15	TRBJ1-5	TGTGCCACCAGCAGAGATGTGGGGAATAGCAATCAGCCCCAGCATTTT	CATSRDVGNSNQPQHF
-	once	TRBV6-2/TRBV6-3	TRBJ2-5	TGTGCCAGCAGTTACGGCGAAAAAGAGACCCAGTACTTC	CASSYGEKETQYF
-	-	TRBV18	TRBJ2-7	TGTGCCAGCTCCACCTGGTACGAGCAGTACTTC	CASSTWYEQYF
-	once	TRBV18	TRBJ2-6	TGTGCCAGCTCACCGGCAGGGGTTGGGGCCAACGTCCTGACTTTC	CASSPAGVGANVLTF
TRBD2	-	TRBV6-2/TRBV6-3	TRBJ2-7	TGTGCCAGCAGTTACTCGAAGCGGGGTGACGAGCAGTACTTC	CASSYSKRGDEQYF
TRBD1	-	TRBV5-1	TRBJ1-4	TGCGCCAGCAGCTCGTCCTACAGGGGTCCCGCTAATGTGCTGTTTTTT	CASSSSYRGPANVLFF
-	-	TRBV6-5	TRBJ1-4	TGTGCCAGCAAGCCCCTTAAAAGGGAAGAAAAACTGTTTTTT	CASKPLKREEKLFF
-	-	TRBV2	TRBJ1-1	TGTGCCAGCAAAGAGACTCGGGGAGAAGCTTTCTTT	CASKETRGEAFF
TRBD1	-	TRBV12-5	TRBJ1-2	TGTGCTAGTGGTTTGGTCGCCTTAGACAGGGTCTTGGGTGGCTACACCTTC	CASGLVALDRVLGGYTF